This T cell receptor beta chain is from a study of cytomegalovirus exposure and HLA in healthy donors (dated by TCRdb to about 2017). In the study overall: An earlier analysis of about 560 of the donors reported 276 Gb of sequence data and roughly 120 million unique TCR beta sequences obtained from around 180 million T cells. An early release that covered fewer than 800 HLA-typed donors contained approximately 300 gigabases of sequencing data and roughly 84 million unique TCR sequences. Among the roughly 400 genotyped donors, 81% belonged to the genetic ancestry cluster associated with self-reported Caucasian donors. The study aimed to test whether signatures of past pathogen exposure could be identified by cataloging public T cell receptors. The study profiled the T cell repertoires of some 610 subjects by immunosequencing and related them to cytomegalovirus serostatus. Besides the first cohort of around 670 subjects, a separate validation cohort made up of about 120 different subjects was used. High-throughput TCR immunosequencing, statistical association of individual TCRs with disease status, and machine learning were combined to predict cytomegalovirus infection status. A later analysis re-examined previously published TCR beta repertoires from over 500 donors and added high-resolution HLA genotyping to investigate patterns of TCR occurrence. Rather than using new phenotypic data, the later analysis identified candidate immune exposures from TCR beta sequences and from how often those sequences occurred across donors. To decide whether each TCR beta V gene segment behaved as functional or pseudogenic, an earlier analysis of some 540 of the donors relied on high-throughput TCR beta sequencing. Donor age, sex, ethnicity and CMV serostatus were collected together with the repertoire data. A later genetic analysis used genome-wide SNP genotypes for about three fifths of the 666 donors, treating that subset as a discovery cohort. Every discovery cohort repertoire had been produced on one sequencing platform. Class I and class II HLA loci were covered by the typing at four-digit resolution. The number of donors typed differed by locus, with roughly 629-640 for A, B, C, DRB1 and DQB1, around 500 for DQA1, about 610 for DPA1, and 450 to 480 for DPB1. About five DR-DQ haplotypes were handled as single units for association and clustering, since linkage in the cohort was strong. Among some 410 genotyped donors of the cohort, an average of about 240,000 unique TCR beta nucleotide sequences were sequenced per donor, roughly a sixth of them non-productive. Summary of the overall study and its limitations: A later analysis reported that several top co-occurrence clusters appeared linked to parvovirus B19, influenza, CMV and Epstein-Barr virus. The study gave a list of roughly 150 TCR beta chains associated with cytomegalovirus. Because counts were too low, about 15 rarely observed V segments, including chromosome 9 orphons, were left out of the earlier analysis of 587 of the donors. A later genetic analysis reported fewer N-insertions in productive TCRs among donors in an Asian-associated ancestry cluster than the roughly 700-donor mean. Sequencing depth was assumed to be roughly uniform across donors in the presence/absence analyses, though that assumption may not hold. In a later analysis, the rate of TCR association differed among HLA loci, with DRB1 alleles having the most associated TCRs and HLA-C alleles having the fewest. A further reported finding was that TCR beta sequences accurately predicted the HLA-A and HLA-B alleles for most subjects in the first cohort. In a later analysis, HLA-associated TCR beta chains showed more clonal expansion and lower generation probabilities than non-associated chains that were equally common. A few of the identified cytomegalovirus-associated TCR beta chains were confirmed in vitro to be specific for cytomegalovirus antigens. In a later analysis, most CMV-associated TCR beta chains were found to appear HLA-restricted, with HLA associations seemingly driven largely by CMV exposure. Linkage disequilibrium might explain the correlated functional status among segregating V segments, but an unknown experimental factor could not be excluded. Some IMGT-functional V segments, including TRBV6-2 and TRBV6-3, could not be told apart with the 87-base-pair reads, so those segments were excluded. CMV serostatus was the only immune exposure information available for the cohort. Cytomegalovirus status was reported to be diagnosed by the classifier with high specificity and sensitivity in both the original and validation cohorts. An association between a missense DCLRE1C variant and V-gene and J-gene trimming of TCR beta chains was found in a later genetic analysis and replicated in an independent cohort. This cohort had only TCR beta chains sequenced, and the lack of alpha or paired-chain data limited which features could be detected. Strong co-occurrence of HLA alleles, especially DR and DQ, made assigning TCR associations to individual alleles difficult. A later analysis associated 16,951 TCR beta sequences with specific HLA alleles at a false discovery rate of 0.05. The authors suggested that the approach could potentially be generalized to other disease states and immunological phenotypes. Because HLA typing was unavailable for some donors at each locus, only the typed subset was used in association tests. A group of highly shared sequence variants was considered likely to be a technical artifact of the sequencing pipeline. Broadly in line with IMGT annotations, most TCR beta V segments showed up in productive rearrangements about 87% or about 30% of the time in an earlier analysis of 587 of the donors. Most TCR sequences were observed very rarely across donors, whereas some public TCRs were present in many individuals.

Library construction relied on the immunoSEQ multiplex PCR assay. A mixture of 60 forward primers for TCR Vbeta segments and 13 reverse primers for TCR Jbeta segments was used in the multiplex PCR. Amplification of the CDR3 region of rearranged TCR beta genes was performed with a multiplex PCR assay on genomic DNA. The amplified TCR beta libraries were sequenced on the Illumina HiSeq System as 87-base-pair reads. Per the original workflow: A later analysis tallied about 77 million unique TCR beta chains across the 666 repertoires, and around 12 million of those chains were shared by two or more donors. Raw reads were error-corrected and collapsed into unique sequences with a nearest-neighbor algorithm that merged closely related sequences to remove PCR and sequencing errors. Alignment of CDR3 sequences to IMGT reference sequences was used to assign V, D and J gene segments. For a sequence to be retained, at least a six-nucleotide match to both a V gene segment and a J gene segment was required. A rearrangement counted as productive if the CDR3 had no stop codons and remained in frame with V and J, and every other rearrangement counted as non-productive. Following IMGT convention, CDR3 was defined as the stretch from the second conserved V-encoded cysteine to the conserved J-encoded phenylalanine. The earlier analysis of about 500 of the donors excluded sequences that lacked an unambiguous match to a single V gene segment. An earlier analysis of almost 600 of the donors classified V segments as functional when productive rearrangements were above 56.7% and as segregating when the standard deviation between donors was above 5%. To diagnose cytomegalovirus status from the catalog of TCR beta chain sequences, a statistical classification framework was built. V and J gene assignment, in a later analysis, came from comparing TCR nucleotide sequences with IMGT/GENE-DB human TR gene sequences. Using the TCRdist pipeline, a later analysis assigned CDR3 sequences along with most-parsimonious VDJ recombination scenarios. In a later analysis, each TCR beta chain was defined by its CDR3 amino acid sequence together with its V-gene family, and reads lacking a unique V-gene family were excluded. As a way to deal with suspected cross-contamination and a sequencing artifact, a later analysis dropped approximately 570 nucleotide sequences that were highly shared and had low generation probability. In a later analysis, a clonal expansion index was calculated for each public chain from normalized within-repertoire ranks of inferred template counts. A later analysis computed generation probabilities with a VDJ recombination model fitted to out-of-frame rearrangements, and checked the results against IGoR. Hypergeometric tests were used in a later analysis to score TCR-TCR, TCR-HLA and TCR-CMV co-occurrence, with a repertoire-size bias correction applied to the TCR pairs. In a later analysis, false discovery rates were estimated by permuting HLA or CMV assignments 20 times. In a later analysis, co-occurring TCRs were grouped using DBSCAN, with TCRdist sequence similarity added in when clustering inside HLA-allele-positive subsets. Repertoires with fewer than 30,000 or more than 120,000 public chains were left out of co-occurrence clustering, as were a handful of repertoires with anomalous nucleotide sharing. TCRdb mirrors the immuneACCESS table, restricted to in-frame sequences. Some clones are absent from its copies; in checked studies, under half trace to an unresolved V gene, and the reason for the others is unknown. V and J calls and clone size follow that table, whereas D and trimming were derived from the DNA. Within this sample are more than 130,000 clones, with about 78% of them counted one time only. 6.8% of the sample belongs to the ten largest clones.

This clone was counted a single time. There is no known antigen for this receptor. Per-nucleotide qualities are absent, and no much larger clonotype sits a single base away. Its CDR3 holds 12 amino acids, cysteine through phenylalanine. Here the CDR3 DNA is all that survives: 36 bases in frame from base 1. Based on the germline V gene, the CDR1 and CDR2 sequences are ENHRY and SYGVKD. V gives up 10 bases and J gives up 1 base, and the segment between their germline ends measures 9 bases. The cohort was made up of about 670 healthy bone marrow donors. Cohort members were all nominally healthy when sampled, although unrecorded immune exposures were likely present. The donor tested CMV seropositive and was one of the 289 seropositive cohort members. A peripheral blood sample was collected from each donor, and TCR beta sequencing was performed on peripheral blood mononuclear cells. Genomic DNA extraction from the blood cell samples was performed with the Qiagen DNeasy Blood Extraction Kit.

The sequence was collected from a man aged 35-49 years in good health and CMV-seropositive. Sequencing input: PBMCs. This chain is built from TRBV10-3 and TRBJ2-3; the D gene is possibly TRBD2, with 6 bases matching. The DNA reads TGTGCCACCGGGACTCGCACAGATACGCAGTATTTT. Its coded protein is CATGTRTDTQYF.